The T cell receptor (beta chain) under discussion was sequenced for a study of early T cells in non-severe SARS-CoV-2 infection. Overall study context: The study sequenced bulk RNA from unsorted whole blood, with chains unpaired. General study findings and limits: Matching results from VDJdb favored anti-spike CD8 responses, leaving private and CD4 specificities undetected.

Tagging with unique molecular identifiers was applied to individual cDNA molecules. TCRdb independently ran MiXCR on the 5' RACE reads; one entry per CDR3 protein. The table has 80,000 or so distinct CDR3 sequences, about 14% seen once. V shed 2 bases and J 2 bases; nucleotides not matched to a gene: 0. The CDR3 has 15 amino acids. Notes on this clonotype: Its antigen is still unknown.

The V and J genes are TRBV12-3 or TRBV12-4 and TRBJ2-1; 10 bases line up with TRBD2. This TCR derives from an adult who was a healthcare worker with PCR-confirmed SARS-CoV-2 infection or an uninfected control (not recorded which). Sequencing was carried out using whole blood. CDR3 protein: CASSLSGRAYNEQFF. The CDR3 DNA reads TGTGCCAGCAGTTTAAGCGGGAGGGCCTACAATGAGCAGTTCTTC.